These 9 T cell receptor beta chains were all obtained from the same sample, sequenced in a study of cytomegalovirus exposure and HLA in healthy donors. This PCR relied on a set of 60 Vbeta primers and 13 Jbeta primers. Libraries were prepared by immunoSEQ multiplex PCR; TCRdb keeps only in-frame clonotypes and omits some of them. Counted here are 130,000 to 150,000 clones, under 80% occurring once; the ten biggest clones make up just over 8.5%. Sequencing was carried out using PBMCs. Source of these receptors: a woman between 45 and 65 years old in good health and CMV-seropositive.

The J gene is TRBJ1-1, the V gene TRBV29-1, with D possibly matching TRBD1 (6 bases). Germline loops: CDR1 SQVTM, CDR2 ANQGSEA. The CDR3 runs 14 residues. V dropped 2 bases and J dropped 7 bases, with 17 bases sitting between them. The CDR3 region has the DNA TGCAGCGTTGAACGCTACATACGAGGGGGTGAAGCTTTCTTT. Translated, it gives CSVERYIRGGEAFF.

The rearrangement joins TRBV19 to TRBJ2-4, with D possibly TRBD1 on 5 matching bases. The germline V and J ends were trimmed by 6 bases and 2 bases, with 17 bases remaining between them. Germline CDR1 LNHDA, CDR2 SQIVND (reference sequence). The CDR3 loop spans 16 amino acids. CDR3 coding DNA: TGTGCCAGTAGCCCTCAGGGAAGGGGTCCCAAAAACATTCAGTACTTC. Protein: CASSPQGRGPKNIQYF.

The chain employs TRBV4-3 and TRBJ2-3; 8 bases map to TRBD2. This CDR3 is 15 amino acids long. Germline V gene data show CDR1 as LGHNA and CDR2 as YSLEER. V lost 1 base, J lost 5 bases, and 5 bases stayed unmatched. The CDR3 coding sequence is TGCGCCAGCAGCCAAGGGTCGGGGGGGGGAGATACGCAGTATTTT. Amino acids: CASSQGSGGGDTQYF.

The gene calls are TRBV4-2 and TRBJ2-3, with TRBD2 identical over 11 bases. The CDR3 covers 18 residues. Trimming at V came to 3 bases and at J to 2 bases, leaving 10 bases not matched to a gene. CDR1 is LGHNA and CDR2 is YNFKEQ in the germline V gene. CDR3 DNA: TGTGCCAGCAGCCAGGAGGCTAGCGGGGGGTACTTCACAGATACGCAGTATTTT. This encodes CASSQEASGGYFTDTQYF.

The chain couples TRBV7-9 to TRBJ1-1; 9 bases agree with TRBD1. V shed 2 bases and J 8 bases; nucleotides not matched to a gene: 9. Looked up from germline, CDR1 is SEHNR and CDR2 is FQNEAQ (reference sequence). The CDR3 is 15 amino acids. The CDR3 region is CASSLNPGQGPEAFF. The CDR3 bases are TGTGCCAGCAGCTTAAACCCGGGACAGGGACCCGAAGCTTTCTTT.

This chain uses TRBV6-1 with TRBJ2-3; TRBD2 agrees at 8 bases. The CDR3 consists of 15 residues. Trimming removed 7 bases from V and 1 base from J; junction bases left unmatched: 7. Per germline, CDR1 MNHNS and CDR2 SASEGT. CDR3 sequence: CASIRLAMGTDTQYF. The CDR3 DNA is TGTGCCAGCATCAGACTAGCGATGGGCACAGATACGCAGTATTTT.

This clone has more than one count but fewer than ten. V usage is TRBV5-1 and J usage is TRBJ2-2; perhaps TRBD1 as D (5 bases). Germline CDR1 reads SGHRS; CDR2 reads YFSETQ. Between the trimmed V and J ends, which lost 2 bases and 1 base, there was a span of 9 bases. The CDR3 runs 15 residues. The CDR3, as DNA: TGCGCCAGCAGCTTTGGGGCAGTGAACACCGGGGAGCTGTTTTTT. Translated, it gives CASSFGAVNTGELFF.

The chain combines TRBV2 with TRBJ2-1; D is perhaps TRBD2 (5 bases). The CDR3 length is 11 residues. The V end was cut by 8 bases, the J end by 8 bases, with 10 bases between. The V gene's germline CDR1 is SNHLY and CDR2 FYNNEI. CDR3 amino acids: CASSSFHEQFF. DNA for the CDR3: TGTGCCAGCTCTAGCTTCCATGAGCAGTTCTTC.

This chain connects TRBV30 to TRBJ1-1; D gene uncertain. Germline V gene lookup returns CDR1 GTSNPN and CDR2 SVGIG (reference sequence). This CDR3 contains 13 residues. V was trimmed by 8 bases and J by 1 base, leaving 14 bases between them. The chain's CDR3 is CAGLGVKNTEAFF. The CDR3, as DNA: TGTGCCGGTTTGGGAGTGAAGAACACTGAAGCTTTCTTT.